This T cell receptor beta chain was observed in a study of beta chain features in type 1 diabetes. General study results and limits: In all four CD4+ subsets, TCRB CDR3 length was significantly, moderately reduced in type 1 diabetes. In type 1 diabetes patients, VDJ junctions had fewer insertions; deletions at these junctions were more frequent.

Notes on this clone: Its target is unknown.

Of the isolated RNA, all was reverse transcribed, and so the sequenced material was expressed TCRB transcripts. Only in-frame clones appear in the TCRdb table, and some are missing; sequencing was by immunoSEQ multiplex PCR. The data contain about 170,000 clones, less than 10% of them singletons. V gave up 0 bases and J gave up 10 bases, with 9 bases separating them. Germline CDR1 MNHNY, CDR2 SVGAGI (reference sequence). The CDR3 extends over 12 amino acids. This clonotype was obtained from a man aged 18 to 35 with type 1 diabetes. Sample: central memory CD4+ T cells from blood. The genes are TRBV6-6 and TRBJ2-5; maybe TRBD1 (5 bases). The CDR3 DNA is TGTGCCAGCAGTTACTCGCTACAGGACCAGTACTTC. Its protein is CASSYSLQDQYF.